The entry that follows covers one T cell receptor beta chain sequence. The sample belongs to a study of blood T cell repertoires in COVID-19. The wider study: T cells, B-cell-depleted T cells, or PBMCs provided the cDNA or gDNA that served as material.

Original methodology: How many nucleated cells were present was estimated from reference gene primer amplification. The table came from immunoSEQ multiplex PCR; TCRdb's copy has only in-frame clones and leaves some out. That table furnishes V, J and clone size, whereas the DNA furnished D and trimming. The sample shows roughly 120,000 clones, approximately 80% of them seen only once. The clonotype was recovered from a man in his sixties or seventies with acute or convalescent COVID-19. Sequencing was carried out using peripheral blood.

The CDR3 loop reads CATSRDREFEQYF. Here the CDR3 DNA reads TGTGCCACCAGCAGGGACAGGGAGTTCGAGCAGTACTTC. The rearrangement links TRBV15 to TRBJ2-7; 8 nucleotides match TRBD1. After removal of 3 bases from V and 6 bases from J, the junction contained 4 bases not matched to a gene. Per germline, CDR1 LNHNV and CDR2 YYDKDF (reference sequence). This CDR3 is 13 amino acids long.